This T cell receptor beta chain was sequenced for a study of blood T cell repertoires in COVID-19. About the research overall: Some COVID-19 samples were acute and others convalescent; all came from the United States, Italy and Spain. Sample material is recorded as cDNA or gDNA derived from T cells, B-cell-depleted T cells, or PBMCs.

The germline gives CDR1 LGHDT, CDR2 YNNKEL (reference sequence). Trimming took 2 bases from V and 0 from J; bases not matched to a gene: 1. The CDR3 has 17 amino acids. Repertoires were generated with immunoSEQ multiplex PCR, while TCRdb's copy carries only in-frame clones and drops some. This table has approximately 100,000 clones, approximately 82% appearing once. Sequencing used peripheral blood. The V call is TRBV3-1 (or the pseudogene TRBV3-2), the J call TRBJ2-3, with 14 bases fitting TRBD2. The TCR was taken from a man aged 55 to 70 with acute or convalescent COVID-19. CDR3 bases: TGTGCCAGCAGCCAACGACTAGCGGGGGGGAGCACAGATACGCAGTATTTT. This sequence encodes CASSQRLAGGSTDTQYF.